One and the same sample provided the 20 T cell receptor beta chains below, sequenced in a study of blood T cell repertoires in COVID-19. Generated by immunoSEQ multiplex PCR, the TCRdb table keeps only in-frame clones and is missing some. The sample has more than 100,000 clones; approximately 86% are singletons. The material sequenced was peripheral blood. Source of these receptors: a human donor in a cohort sampled during active COVID-19.

This chain uses TRBV19 with TRBJ1-5; 7 bases are shared with TRBD1. The CDR3 is 17 amino acids. Germline CDR1 reads LNHDA; CDR2 reads SQIVND (reference sequence). V was pared by 1 base and J by 5 bases, with 11 bases of the junction left unmatched. This CDR3 reads CASSIGGTAGGYQPQHF. The DNA for the CDR3 is TGTGCCAGTAGTATAGGAGGGACAGCCGGAGGTTATCAGCCCCAGCATTTT.

This chain uses TRBV29-1 with TRBJ1-1, with D unresolved. The V end lost 6 bases, the J end lost 1 base, and 12 bases lay between the germline ends. The CDR3 is 13 amino acids. Germline assignment: CDR1 SQVTM and CDR2 ANQGSEA. Written as DNA, the CDR3 is TGCAGCGTCTCCGTAGCAGCGAACACTGAAGCTTTCTTT. Amino acid sequence: CSVSVAANTEAFF.

The chain recombines TRBV5-1 with TRBJ2-5, with D unresolved. Germline V lookup: CDR1 SGHRS, CDR2 YFSETQ. V dropped 0 bases and J dropped 4 bases, with 4 bases sitting between them. CDR3 length: 12 amino acids. The CDR3 sequence: CASSLGLETQYF. The CDR3 DNA follows: TGCGCCAGCAGCTTGGGACTAGAGACCCAGTACTTC.

This sequence joins TRBV11-2 and TRBJ2-2; D is undetermined. This CDR3 spans 16 amino acids. The germline V gene encodes CDR1 SGHAT and CDR2 FQNNGV. The V gene lost 1 base and the J gene lost 4 bases, with 13 bases spanning the gap. The CDR3 is CASSLGSVWSTGELFF. Written as DNA, the CDR3 is TGTGCCAGCAGCTTAGGGTCGGTTTGGAGCACCGGGGAGCTGTTTTTT. Full variable domain (outside the CDR3, taken from reference TRBV11-2 and TRBJ2-2): EAGVAQSPRYKIIEKRQSVAFWCNPISGHATLYWYQQILGQGPKLLIQFQNNGVVDDSQLPKDRFSAERLKGVDSTLKIQPAKLEDSAVYLCASSLGSVWSTGELFFGEGSRLTVL.

This clone was observed a few times. This chain joins TRBV9 and TRBJ1-5; no firm D call. In germline, CDR1 is SGDLS, CDR2 YYNGEE. The CDR3 has 16 amino acids. The V end lost 4 bases, the J end lost 6 bases, and 20 bases lay between the germline ends. The CDR3 reads CASSTGGLGGRQPQHF. In nucleotides, the CDR3 is TGTGCCAGCAGCACTGGAGGCTTGGGAGGCCGTCAGCCCCAGCATTTT.

The chain links TRBV29-1 to TRBJ1-2, with 9 bases identical to TRBD1. This CDR3 is built from 14 residues. Germline V CDR1 and CDR2: SQVTM, ANQGSEA. The junction had 11 bases not matched to a gene; V was cut back by 8 bases and J by 4 bases. CDR3 in amino acids: CSIIQGQGSYGYTF. CDR3 coding DNA: TGCAGCATAATCCAAGGACAGGGGAGCTATGGCTACACCTTC.

J is TRBJ1-2 and V is TRBV11-2, with D possibly TRBD1 on 6 matching bases. V was shortened by 6 bases and J by 3 bases, with 20 bases between the two germline ends. This CDR3 spans 16 amino acids. The V gene's germline CDR1 is SGHAT and CDR2 FQNNGV. The CDR3 nucleotides read TGTGCCAGCAGGCGATTGGCAGGGGCCCGGGACTATGGCTACACCTTC. It encodes CASRRLAGARDYGYTF. Full variable domain (outside the CDR3, taken from reference TRBV11-2 and TRBJ1-2): EAGVAQSPRYKIIEKRQSVAFWCNPISGHATLYWYQQILGQGPKLLIQFQNNGVVDDSQLPKDRFSAERLKGVDSTLKIQPAKLEDSAVYLCASRRLAGARDYGYTFGSGTRLTVV.

The gene calls are TRBV30 and TRBJ2-1, with 9 bases identical to TRBD2. This CDR3 comprises 15 residues. Germline loops: CDR1 GTSNPN, CDR2 SVGIG (reference sequence). V trimming: 3 bases; J trimming: 10 bases; junction bases outside the gene matches: 13. For the CDR3, the DNA is TGTGCCTGGAGGATAGGCGGGAGGGCCCGTCGGGAGCAGTTCTTC. Translation: CAWRIGGRARREQFF.

The V and J genes are TRBV10-3 and TRBJ2-7; 7 nucleotides match TRBD2. After removal of 6 bases from V and 3 bases from J, the junction contained 8 bases not matched to a gene. Looked up from germline, CDR1 is ENHRY and CDR2 is SYGVKD. CDR3 length: 14 amino acids. CDR3 loop: CAIRGGGPRYEQYF. In nucleotides, the CDR3 is TGTGCCATCAGGGGGGGAGGGCCACGCTACGAGCAGTACTTC.

The chain is built from TRBV18 and TRBJ1-5; 7 nucleotides agree with TRBD1. With 3 bases clipped from V and 5 bases from J, the junction kept 7 bases outside the gene matches. This CDR3 is 15 amino acids long. The V gene's germline CDR1 is KGHSH and CDR2 LQKENI. The chain's CDR3 is CASSPLQGSDQPQHF. The DNA of the CDR3 is TGTGCCAGCTCACCTTTACAGGGGTCAGATCAGCCCCAGCATTTT.

The genes are TRBV5-1 and TRBJ1-1, with unresolved D. V lost 4 bases and J lost 2, with 15 bases in between. This CDR3 is built from 15 residues. Germline CDR1 SGHRS, CDR2 YFSETQ. Here the CDR3 DNA reads TGCGCCAGCAGCCAGGAGGTTCCATCAAACACTGAAGCTTTCTTT. Protein product: CASSQEVPSNTEAFF.

As regards this clone: This sample includes further DNA sequences coding for the same CDR3. This rearrangement joins TRBV7-2 to TRBJ2-7; 7 bases are a match to TRBD2. V lost 1 base to trimming and J lost 3 bases; unmatched junction nucleotides: 3. Per germline, CDR1 SGHTA and CDR2 FQGNSA. The CDR3 contains 14 residues. This chain's CDR3 is CASSLGRGDYEQYF. The CDR3 nucleotides are TGTGCCAGCAGCTTAGGACGGGGGGACTACGAGCAGTACTTC.

The chain uses TRBV19 and TRBJ1-6, with D perhaps TRBD1 (5 bases). Germline loops: CDR1 LNHDA, CDR2 SQIVND (reference sequence). The CDR3 contains 13 residues. With 7 bases removed from V and 6 bases from J, the gap between germline ends came to 10 bases. The CDR3 DNA reads TGTGCCAGTAAAAGACAGAGTAATTCACCCCTCCACTTT. Translated, it gives CASKRQSNSPLHF.

The chain recombines TRBV10-1 with TRBJ2-1; 9 nucleotides align to TRBD2. Per germline, CDR1 WNHNN and CDR2 SYGVQD (reference sequence). Trimming removed 0 bases from V and 4 bases from J; junction bases left unmatched: 4. The CDR3 covers 16 residues. This CDR3 reads CASSESTTSGYNEQFF. The CDR3 DNA sequence: TGCGCCAGCAGTGAGTCGACGACTAGCGGTTACAATGAGCAGTTCTTC.

The J gene is TRBJ2-1, the V gene TRBV7-9; tentative D call: TRBD2 (6 bases). In germline, CDR1 is SEHNR, CDR2 FQNEAQ (reference sequence). The CDR3 has 16 amino acids. The V end lost 4 bases, the J end lost 3 bases, and 16 bases lay between the germline ends. The CDR3 bases are TGTGCCAGCAGCTCCTCCCGCGGTAGCGGCTACAATGAGCAGTTCTTC. It encodes CASSSSRGSGYNEQFF.

This sequence joins TRBV6-5 and TRBJ1-5; D ambiguous. The germline CDR1 and CDR2 sequences are MNHEY and SVGAGI. V was cut by 2 bases and J by 4 bases, with 9 bases left in between. There are 14 residues in the CDR3. The CDR3 spells CASSYARGNQPQHF. Written as DNA, the CDR3 is TGTGCCAGCAGTTACGCCAGAGGGAATCAGCCCCAGCATTTT.

J is TRBJ2-2 and V is TRBV9; TRBD1 matches at 9 bases. This CDR3 has 17 amino acids. Germline V CDR1 and CDR2: SGDLS, YYNGEE. The junction had 5 bases not matched to a gene; V was cut back by 1 base and J by 1 base. The CDR3 reads CASSVKGQGLNTGELFF. The CDR3 bases are TGTGCCAGCAGCGTAAAGGGACAGGGATTGAACACCGGGGAGCTGTTTTTT.

The chain is built from TRBV18 and TRBJ2-5; TRBD2 agrees at 7 bases. Germline CDR1 and CDR2: KGHSH and LQKENI. The CDR3 runs to 15 residues. Trimming at V came to 0 bases and at J to 2 bases, leaving 3 bases not matched to a gene. DNA for the CDR3: TGTGCCAGCTCACCACCGGGAGCGGGGCAAGAGACCCAGTACTTC. Translated: CASSPPGAGQETQYF.

This sequence joins TRBV5-1 and TRBJ1-4; tentatively, D is TRBD1 (6 bases). V lost 1 base and J lost 7, with 8 bases in between. The germline CDR1 and CDR2 sequences are SGHRS and YFSETQ. The CDR3 is 13 residues long. The CDR3, as DNA: TGCGCCAGCAGCTTGCAGGGGACTGAAAAACTGTTTTTT. Its translation is CASSLQGTEKLFF.

The CDR3: CASSINGAGDTEAFF. Here the CDR3 DNA reads TGTGCCAGTAGTATCAACGGGGCGGGGGACACTGAAGCTTTCTTT. The chain has TRBV19 and TRBJ1-1; TRBD1 might be the D (5 bases). This CDR3 is 15 amino acids long. Germline V gene lookup returns CDR1 LNHDA and CDR2 SQIVND (reference sequence). V was trimmed by 3 bases and J by 3 bases, leaving 14 bases between them.